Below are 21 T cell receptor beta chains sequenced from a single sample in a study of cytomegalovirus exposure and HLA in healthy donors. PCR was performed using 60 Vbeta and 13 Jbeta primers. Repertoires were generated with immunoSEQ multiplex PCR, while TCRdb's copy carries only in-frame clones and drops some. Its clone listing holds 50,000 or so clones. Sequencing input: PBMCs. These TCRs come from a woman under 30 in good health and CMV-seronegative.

In DNA, the CDR3 is TGTGCCAGCAGTACAGGGGGCAGGGAAAAACTGTTTTTT. It encodes CASSTGGREKLFF. This chain links TRBV2 with TRBJ1-4; TRBD1 aligns across 9 bases. Germline V gene lookup returns CDR1 SNHLY and CDR2 FYNNEI. The CDR3 extends over 13 amino acids. Trimming removed 5 bases from V and 8 bases from J; junction bases left unmatched: 3.

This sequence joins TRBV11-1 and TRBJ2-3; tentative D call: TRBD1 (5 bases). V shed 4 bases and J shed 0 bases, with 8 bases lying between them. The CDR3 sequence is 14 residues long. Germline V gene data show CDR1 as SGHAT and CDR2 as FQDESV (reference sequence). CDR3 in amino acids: CASSWGLSTDTQYF. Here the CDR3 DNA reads TGTGCCAGCAGCTGGGGCTTAAGCACAGATACGCAGTATTTT.

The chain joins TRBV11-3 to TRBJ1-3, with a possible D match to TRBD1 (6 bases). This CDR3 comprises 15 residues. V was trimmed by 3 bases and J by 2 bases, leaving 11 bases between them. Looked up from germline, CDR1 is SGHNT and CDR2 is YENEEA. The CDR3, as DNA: TGTGCCAGCAGCTTCGACAGACAGGCTGGAAACACCATATATTTT. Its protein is CASSFDRQAGNTIYF.

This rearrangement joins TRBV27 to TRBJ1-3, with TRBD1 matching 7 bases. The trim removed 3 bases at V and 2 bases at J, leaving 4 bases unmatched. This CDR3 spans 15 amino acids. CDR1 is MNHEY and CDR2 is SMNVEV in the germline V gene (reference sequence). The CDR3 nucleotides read TGTGCCAGCAGTTTCACGACAGGGCCTGGAAACACCATATATTTT. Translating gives CASSFTTGPGNTIYF.

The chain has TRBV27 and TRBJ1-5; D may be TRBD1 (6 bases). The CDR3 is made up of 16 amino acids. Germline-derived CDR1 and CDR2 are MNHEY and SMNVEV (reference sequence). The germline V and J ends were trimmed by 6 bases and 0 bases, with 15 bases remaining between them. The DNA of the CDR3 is TGTGCCAGCAGACGCCAACAGGGTTCTAGCAATCAGCCCCAGCATTTT. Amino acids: CASRRQQGSSNQPQHF.

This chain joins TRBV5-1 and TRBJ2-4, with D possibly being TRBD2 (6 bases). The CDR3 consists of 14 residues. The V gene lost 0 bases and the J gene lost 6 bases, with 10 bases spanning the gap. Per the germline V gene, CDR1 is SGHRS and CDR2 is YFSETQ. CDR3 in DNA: TGCGCCAGCAGCTTGGATCCGGGAGCAAACATTCAGTACTTC. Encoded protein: CASSLDPGANIQYF.

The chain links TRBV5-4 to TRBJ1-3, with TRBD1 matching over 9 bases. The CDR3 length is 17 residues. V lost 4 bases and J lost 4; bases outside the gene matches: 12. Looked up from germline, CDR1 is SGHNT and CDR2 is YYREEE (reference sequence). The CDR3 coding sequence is TGTGCCAGCAGCCCGGGACAGGGTAGTAGTACCGGAAACACCATATATTTT. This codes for CASSPGQGSSTGNTIYF.

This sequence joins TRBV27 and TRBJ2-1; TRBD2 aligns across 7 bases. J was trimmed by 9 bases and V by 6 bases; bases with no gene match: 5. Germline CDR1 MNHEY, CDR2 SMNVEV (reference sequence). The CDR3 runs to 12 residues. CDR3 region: CASRVAGTEQFF. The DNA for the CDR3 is TGTGCCAGCAGGGTAGCGGGCACTGAGCAGTTCTTC.

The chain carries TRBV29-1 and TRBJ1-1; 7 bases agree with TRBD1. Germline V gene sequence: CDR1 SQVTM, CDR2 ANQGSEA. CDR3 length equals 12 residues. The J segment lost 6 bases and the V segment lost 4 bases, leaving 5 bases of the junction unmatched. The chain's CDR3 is CSVGQGGAEAFF. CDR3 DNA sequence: TGCAGCGTTGGACAGGGTGGAGCTGAAGCTTTCTTT.

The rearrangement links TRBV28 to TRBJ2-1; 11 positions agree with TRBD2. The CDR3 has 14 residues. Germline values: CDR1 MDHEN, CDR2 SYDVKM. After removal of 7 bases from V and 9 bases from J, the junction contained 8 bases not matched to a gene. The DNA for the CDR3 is TGTGCCAGCAAACTAGCGGGAGAGGAGGGTGAGCAGTTCTTC. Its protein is CASKLAGEEGEQFF.

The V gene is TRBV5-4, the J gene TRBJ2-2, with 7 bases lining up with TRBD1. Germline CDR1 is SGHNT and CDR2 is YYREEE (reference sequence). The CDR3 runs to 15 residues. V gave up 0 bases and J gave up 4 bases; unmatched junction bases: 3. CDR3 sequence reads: CASSLEGAGTGELFF. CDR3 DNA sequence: TGTGCCAGCAGCTTGGAGGGGGCGGGCACCGGGGAGCTGTTTTTT.

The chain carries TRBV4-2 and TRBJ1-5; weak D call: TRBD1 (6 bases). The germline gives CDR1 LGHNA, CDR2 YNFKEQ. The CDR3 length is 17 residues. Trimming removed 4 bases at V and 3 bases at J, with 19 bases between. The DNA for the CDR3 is TGTGCCAGCAGCCCCCGAAACGGGGCAGGGGACAATCAGCCCCAGCATTTT. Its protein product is CASSPRNGAGDNQPQHF.

The CDR3 DNA follows: TGTGCCAGCAGCTCGGGACTAGCGGTTTACAATGAGCAGTTCTTC. Translation gives CASSSGLAVYNEQFF. The chain is built from TRBV7-3 and TRBJ2-1; 11 bases line up with TRBD2. J was trimmed by 4 bases and V by 4 bases; bases with no gene match: 3. The CDR3 consists of 15 residues. Germline loops: CDR1 SGHTA, CDR2 FQGTGA.

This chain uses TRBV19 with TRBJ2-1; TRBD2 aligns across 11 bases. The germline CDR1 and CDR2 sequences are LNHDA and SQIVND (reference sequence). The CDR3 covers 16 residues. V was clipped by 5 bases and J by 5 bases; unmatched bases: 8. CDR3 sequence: CASSLLAGVSDNEQFF. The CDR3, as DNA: TGTGCCAGTAGTTTACTAGCGGGAGTTTCTGACAATGAGCAGTTCTTC. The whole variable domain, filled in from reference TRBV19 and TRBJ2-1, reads DGGITQSPKYLFRKEGQNVTLSCEQNLNHDAMYWYRQDPGQGLRLIYYSQIVNDFQKGDIAEGYSVSREKKESFPLTVTSAQKNPTAFYLCASSLLAGVSDNEQFFGPGTRLTVL.

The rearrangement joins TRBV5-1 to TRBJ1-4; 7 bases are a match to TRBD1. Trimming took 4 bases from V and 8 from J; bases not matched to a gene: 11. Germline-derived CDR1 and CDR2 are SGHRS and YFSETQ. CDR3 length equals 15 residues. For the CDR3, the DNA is TGCGCCAGCAGCCCAGGGACAGACCGAATCGAAAAACTGTTTTTT. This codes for CASSPGTDRIEKLFF.

In nucleotides, the CDR3 is TGTGCCAGCACTCTCCGACAGGGGATGAACACTGAAGCTTTCTTT. This codes for CASTLRQGMNTEAFF. This chain joins TRBV6-6 and TRBJ1-1; 8 nucleotides match TRBD1. J was trimmed by 0 bases and V by 7 bases; bases with no gene match: 7. This CDR3 is built from 15 residues. The germline V gene encodes CDR1 MNHNY and CDR2 SVGAGI (reference sequence).

CDR3 DNA: TGTGCCAGCAGAGGATTCGCATGGACAGTAGGGGAAAAACTGTTTTTT. Translated: CASRGFAWTVGEKLFF. This chain uses TRBV5-8 with TRBJ1-4, with D possibly being TRBD1 (6 bases). Between the trimmed V and J ends, which lost 5 bases and 8 bases, there was a span of 22 bases. Germline V CDR1 and CDR2: SGHTS, YDEGEE. The CDR3 contains 16 residues. Drawing the rest from reference TRBV5-8 and TRBJ1-4, the complete variable domain is EAGVTQSPTHLIKTRGQQATLRCSPISGHTSVYWYQQALGLGLQFLLWYDEGEERNRGNFPPRFSGRQFPNYSSELNVNALELEDSALYLCASRGFAWTVGEKLFFGSGTQLSVL.

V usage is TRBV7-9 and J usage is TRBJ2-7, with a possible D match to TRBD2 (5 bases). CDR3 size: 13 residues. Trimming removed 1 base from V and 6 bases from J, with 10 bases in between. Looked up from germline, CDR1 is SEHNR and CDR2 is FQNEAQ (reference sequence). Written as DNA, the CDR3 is TGTGCCAGCAGCTTAGTCTCCCGGGGCGAGCAGTACTTC. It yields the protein CASSLVSRGEQYF.

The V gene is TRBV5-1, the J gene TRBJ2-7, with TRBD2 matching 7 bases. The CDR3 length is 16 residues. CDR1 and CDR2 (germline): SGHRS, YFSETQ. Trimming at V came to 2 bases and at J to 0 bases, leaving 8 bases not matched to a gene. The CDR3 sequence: CASSFSSLAGSYEQYF. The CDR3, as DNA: TGCGCCAGCAGCTTCTCCTCTTTAGCGGGCTCCTACGAGCAGTACTTC.

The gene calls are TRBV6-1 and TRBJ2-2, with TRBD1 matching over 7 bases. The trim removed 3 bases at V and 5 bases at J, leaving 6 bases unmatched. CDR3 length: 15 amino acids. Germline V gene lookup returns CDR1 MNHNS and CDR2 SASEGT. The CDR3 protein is CASSEMTGFTGELFF. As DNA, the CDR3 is TGTGCCAGCAGTGAGATGACAGGGTTTACCGGGGAGCTGTTTTTT.

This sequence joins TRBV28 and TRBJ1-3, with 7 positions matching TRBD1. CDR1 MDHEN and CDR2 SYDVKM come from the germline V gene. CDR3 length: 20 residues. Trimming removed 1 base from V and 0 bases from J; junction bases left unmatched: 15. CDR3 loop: CASSLSGQYLLPRSGNTIYF. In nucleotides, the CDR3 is TGTGCCAGCAGTTTATCGGGACAGTATTTGCTTCCCCGCTCTGGAAACACCATATATTTT.